This TCR beta chain was captured by sequencing in a study of blood T cell repertoires in COVID-19. The overall study: The cDNA or gDNA used as material had been derived from T cells, B-cell-depleted T cells, or PBMCs.

The authors' processing: How many nucleated cells were present was estimated from reference gene primer amplification. Repertoires were generated with immunoSEQ multiplex PCR, while TCRdb's copy carries only in-frame clones and drops some. V, J and clone size derive from that table, while D and trimming were established from the DNA sequence. The sample includes 400,000 to 450,000 clones, 70% to 90% of them seen just once. The CDR3 length is 16 residues. Trimming left V 2 bases short and J 4 bases short, with 14 bases between. The germline CDR1 and CDR2 sequences are MNHEY and SMNVEV (reference sequence). This clone was seen a handful of times.

This TCR was sampled from a woman aged 50 to 60 with COVID-19, enrolled during active disease. The material sequenced was peripheral blood. V and J are TRBV27 and TRBJ2-2; maybe TRBD2 (5 bases). The CDR3 DNA sequence: TGTGCCAGCAGTTTAAACGGGGTCTTCTCCACCGGGGAGCTGTTTTTT. As protein: CASSLNGVFSTGELFF.